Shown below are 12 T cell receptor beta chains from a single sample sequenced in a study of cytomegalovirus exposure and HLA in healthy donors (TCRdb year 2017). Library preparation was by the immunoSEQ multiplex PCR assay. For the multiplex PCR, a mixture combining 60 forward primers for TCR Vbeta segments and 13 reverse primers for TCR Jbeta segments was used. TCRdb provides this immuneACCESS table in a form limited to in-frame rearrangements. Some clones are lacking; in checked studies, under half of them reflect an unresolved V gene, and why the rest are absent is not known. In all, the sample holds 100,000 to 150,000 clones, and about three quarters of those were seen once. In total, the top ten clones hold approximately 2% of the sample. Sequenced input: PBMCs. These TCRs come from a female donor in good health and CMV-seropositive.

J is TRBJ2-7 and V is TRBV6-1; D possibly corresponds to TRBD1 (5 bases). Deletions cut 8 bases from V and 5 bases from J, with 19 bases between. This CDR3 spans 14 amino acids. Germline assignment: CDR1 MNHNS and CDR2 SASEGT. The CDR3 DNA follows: TGTGCCAGCCGAACCTACAGGAGCTCGGACGAGCAGTACTTC. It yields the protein CASRTYRSSDEQYF.

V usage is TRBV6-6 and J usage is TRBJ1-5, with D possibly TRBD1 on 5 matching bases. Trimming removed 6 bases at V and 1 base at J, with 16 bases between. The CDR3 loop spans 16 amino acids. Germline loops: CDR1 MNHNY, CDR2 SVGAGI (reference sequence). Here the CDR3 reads CASSTPAGLSNQPQHF. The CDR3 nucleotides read TGTGCCAGCAGCACACCCGCGGGACTCAGCAATCAGCCCCAGCATTTT.

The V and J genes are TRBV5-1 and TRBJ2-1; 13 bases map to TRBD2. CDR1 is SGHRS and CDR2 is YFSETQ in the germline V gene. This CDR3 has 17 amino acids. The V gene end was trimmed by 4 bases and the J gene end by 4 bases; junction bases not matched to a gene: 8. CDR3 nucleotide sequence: TGCGCCAGCAGCATAAGGACTAGCGGGAGTGGTTACAATGAGCAGTTCTTC. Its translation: CASSIRTSGSGYNEQFF.

CDR3 sequence: CASSLASGRVNTEAFF. The CDR3 region has the DNA TGTGCCAGCAGCTTAGCGTCCGGCAGGGTGAACACTGAAGCTTTCTTT. This chain uses TRBV7-2 with TRBJ1-1; tentatively, D is TRBD1 (5 bases). V lost 0 bases, J lost 0 bases, and 11 bases lay in between. Per the germline V gene, CDR1 is SGHTA and CDR2 is FQGNSA. The CDR3 has 16 amino acids.

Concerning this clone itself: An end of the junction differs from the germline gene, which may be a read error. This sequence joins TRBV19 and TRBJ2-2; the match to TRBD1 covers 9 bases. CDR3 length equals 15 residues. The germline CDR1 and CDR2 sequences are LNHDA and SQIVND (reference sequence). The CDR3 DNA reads TGTGCCAGTAGCATAGGGGACAGGGTCACCGGGGAGCTGTTTTTT. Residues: CASSIGDRVTGELFF.

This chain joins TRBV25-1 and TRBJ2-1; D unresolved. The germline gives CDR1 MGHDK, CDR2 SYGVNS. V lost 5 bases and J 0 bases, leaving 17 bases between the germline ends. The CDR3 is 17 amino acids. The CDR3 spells CASSTLSSHSSYNEQFF. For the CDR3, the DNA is TGTGCCAGCAGTACGTTATCGAGTCACAGCTCCTACAATGAGCAGTTCTTC.

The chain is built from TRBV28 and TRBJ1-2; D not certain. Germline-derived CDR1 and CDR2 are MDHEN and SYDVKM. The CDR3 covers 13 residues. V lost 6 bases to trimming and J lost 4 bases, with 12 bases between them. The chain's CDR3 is CASRSGSGYGYTF. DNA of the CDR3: TGTGCCAGCAGGTCGGGTTCGGGCTATGGCTACACCTTC.

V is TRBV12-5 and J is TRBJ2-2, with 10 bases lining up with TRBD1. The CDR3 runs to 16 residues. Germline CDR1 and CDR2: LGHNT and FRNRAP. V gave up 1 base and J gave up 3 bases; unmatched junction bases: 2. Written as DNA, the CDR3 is TGTGCTAGTGGTTTGGCCGGGACAGGGGACACCGGGGAGCTGTTTTTT. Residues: CASGLAGTGDTGELFF.

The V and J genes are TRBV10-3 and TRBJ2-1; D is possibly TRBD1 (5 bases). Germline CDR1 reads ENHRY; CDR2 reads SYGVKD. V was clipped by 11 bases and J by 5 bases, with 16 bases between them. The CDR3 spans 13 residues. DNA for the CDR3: TGTGCCGTCACCTCGACAGACAACAATGAGCAGTTCTTC. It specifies CAVTSTDNNEQFF.

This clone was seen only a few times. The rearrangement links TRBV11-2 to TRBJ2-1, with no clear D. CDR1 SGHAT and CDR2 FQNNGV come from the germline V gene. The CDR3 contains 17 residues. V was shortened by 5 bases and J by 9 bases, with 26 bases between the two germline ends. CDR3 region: CASSAQPGSSLRGEQFF. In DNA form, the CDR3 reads TGTGCCAGCAGCGCCCAGCCCGGGTCCTCATTGCGCGGTGAGCAGTTCTTC.

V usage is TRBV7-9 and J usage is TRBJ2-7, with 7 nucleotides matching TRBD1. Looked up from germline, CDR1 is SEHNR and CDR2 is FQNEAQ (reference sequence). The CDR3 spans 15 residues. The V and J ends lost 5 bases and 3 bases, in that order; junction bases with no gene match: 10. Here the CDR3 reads CASSVEGQPFYEQYF. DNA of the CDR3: TGTGCCAGCAGCGTAGAGGGACAGCCGTTCTACGAGCAGTACTTC. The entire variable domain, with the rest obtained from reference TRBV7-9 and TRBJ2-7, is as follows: DTGVSQNPRHKITKRGQNVTFRCDPISEHNRLYWYRQTLGQGPEFLTYFQNEAQLEKSRLLSDRFSAERPKGSFSTLEIQRTEQGDSAMYLCASSVEGQPFYEQYFGPGTRLTVT.

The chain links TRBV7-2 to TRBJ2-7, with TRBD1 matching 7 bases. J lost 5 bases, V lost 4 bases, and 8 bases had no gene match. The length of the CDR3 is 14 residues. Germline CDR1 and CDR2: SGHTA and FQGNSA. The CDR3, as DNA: TGTGCCAGCAGCTCCAGGACAGGCCCCCACGAGCAGTACTTC. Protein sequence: CASSSRTGPHEQYF.